The 5 T cell receptor beta chains in this list originate from one sample, sequenced in a study of cytomegalovirus exposure and HLA in healthy donors. PCR used 60 Vbeta primers and 13 Jbeta primers. Method: immunoSEQ multiplex PCR; TCRdb's copy keeps in-frame clones and lacks some. The data hold approximately 170,000 clones, with more than 80% observed a single time. What was sequenced was PBMCs. These receptors were taken from a male donor in good health and CMV-seronegative.

The chain employs TRBV27 and TRBJ2-1; 7 bases fit TRBD2. Germline CDR1 is MNHEY and CDR2 is SMNVEV (reference sequence). V was clipped by 6 bases and J by 5 bases; unmatched bases: 10. The length of the CDR3 is 15 residues. The CDR3: CASSPSASGNNEQFF. The DNA for the CDR3 is TGTGCCAGCAGCCCCAGCGCTAGCGGAAACAATGAGCAGTTCTTC.

V is TRBV6-1 and J is TRBJ2-7; 9 nucleotides align to TRBD1. The V segment lost 6 bases and the J segment 4 bases; nucleotides outside the gene matches: 10. The CDR3 sequence is 15 residues long. Germline assignment: CDR1 MNHNS and CDR2 SASEGT. The CDR3 loop is CASSSLQGALYEQYF. CDR3 in DNA: TGTGCCAGCAGCTCTTTACAGGGGGCGCTTTACGAGCAGTACTTC.

The CDR3 nucleotides read TGTGCCAGCAGCTCTCGGGATTACACAGATACGCAGTATTTT. It encodes CASSSRDYTDTQYF. The chain uses TRBV7-2 and TRBJ2-3, with a weak D call TRBD2 (5 bases). The CDR3 is 14 amino acids. V was pared by 4 bases and J by 2 bases, with 10 bases between. CDR1 SGHTA and CDR2 FQGNSA come from the germline V gene.

This clone came up a few times. V and J are TRBV5-1 and TRBJ2-2; D is perhaps TRBD1 (5 bases). The germline V and J ends were trimmed by 5 bases and 4 bases, with 9 bases remaining between them. CDR3 size: 13 residues. Germline loops: CDR1 SGHRS, CDR2 YFSETQ. The CDR3: CASSRQSTGELFF. DNA of the CDR3: TGCGCCAGCAGTCGACAGTCCACCGGGGAGCTGTTTTTT.

V and J are TRBV6-1 and TRBJ1-2, with 7 nucleotides matching TRBD1. The V gene's germline CDR1 is MNHNS and CDR2 SASEGT. CDR3 length: 13 amino acids. Trimming took 7 bases from V and 3 from J; bases not matched to a gene: 5. CDR3 in amino acids: CASMTDRDYGYTF. The CDR3, as DNA: TGTGCCAGCATGACTGACAGGGACTATGGCTACACCTTC.